Listed below are T cell receptor beta chains from one sample, sequenced in a study of blood T cell repertoires in COVID-19. The table came from immunoSEQ multiplex PCR; TCRdb's copy has only in-frame clones and leaves some out. The data contain about 12,000 clones, 82% of them singletons. Sequencing input: peripheral blood. These receptors all stem from a woman aged 55-69 years with acute or convalescent COVID-19. CDR3s include the opening cysteine and the closing phenylalanine or tryptophan. Fields, in order: D gene, V gene, clone size, J gene, CDR3 DNA, CDR3 protein. D genes are given only for firm matches. Only part of the rows carry a size: once, few, many, or a class if the clone is expanded.

d_call: .; v_call: TRBV6-5; clone_size: .; j_call: TRBJ1-1; cdr3_nt: TGTGCCAGCAGTTACGGCGGAAGGAGCACTGAAGCTTTCTTT; cdr3_aa: CASSYGGRSTEAFF
d_call: TRBD2; v_call: TRBV6-2/TRBV6-3; clone_size: few; j_call: TRBJ2-1; cdr3_nt: TGTGCCAGCAGTCTCACTAGCGGCCGATACAATGAGCAGTTCTTC; cdr3_aa: CASSLTSGRYNEQFF
d_call: .; v_call: TRBV7-8; clone_size: .; j_call: TRBJ1-4; cdr3_nt: TGTGCCAGCAGCTCAGAGGACAGTTATGAAAAACTGTTTTTT; cdr3_aa: CASSSEDSYEKLFF
d_call: .; v_call: TRBV2; clone_size: .; j_call: TRBJ2-7; cdr3_nt: TGTGCCAGCAGTCGGGAGATAACCTACGAGCAGTACTTC; cdr3_aa: CASSREITYEQYF
d_call: .; v_call: TRBV6-5; clone_size: .; j_call: TRBJ1-1; cdr3_nt: TGTGCCAGCAGATTAACAGGGAGATGGACTGAAGCTTTCTTT; cdr3_aa: CASRLTGRWTEAFF
d_call: .; v_call: TRBV7-3; clone_size: .; j_call: TRBJ1-1; cdr3_nt: TGTGCCAGCAGCCAAACCAGGGATACTGAAGCTTTCTTT; cdr3_aa: CASSQTRDTEAFF
d_call: .; v_call: TRBV14; clone_size: .; j_call: TRBJ2-1; cdr3_nt: TGTGCCAGCAGCCACCGGGGGGCCGCGCAGTTCTTC; cdr3_aa: CASSHRGAAQFF
d_call: TRBD2; v_call: TRBV12-5; clone_size: .; j_call: TRBJ2-1; cdr3_nt: TGTGCTAGTGGTTTGGTATATCGAGCGGGGGGCTCCTACAATGAGCAGTTCTTC; cdr3_aa: CASGLVYRAGGSYNEQFF
d_call: TRBD1; v_call: TRBV3-1/TRBV3-2; clone_size: .; j_call: TRBJ2-1; cdr3_nt: TGTGCCAGCAGCGGTTCGGACAGGGGGCGATTCTTC; cdr3_aa: CASSGSDRGRFF
d_call: TRBD1; v_call: TRBV7-2; clone_size: .; j_call: TRBJ2-2; cdr3_nt: TGTGCCAGCAGCAGGATCTGGGACAGGGGCGAGTCCGGGGAGCTGTTTTTT; cdr3_aa: CASSRIWDRGESGELFF
d_call: .; v_call: TRBV29-1; clone_size: .; j_call: TRBJ1-2; cdr3_nt: TGCAGCGCCCCCCCGGGAGGCCCTCGACGGGGCTACACCTTC; cdr3_aa: CSAPPGGPRRGYTF